The rows below give T cell receptor beta chains drawn from one sample of a study of T cell repertoires in cytomegalovirus infection. Each CDR3 protein gets one entry after TCRdb re-called the reads with MiXCR. The sample holds hundreds of thousands of distinct CDR3 sequences; under 20% are singletons and the top ten take about 12%. The specimen was PBMCs. These receptors originate from a human donor in good health (CMV status not recorded). Some clones in this sample may be carry-over from other donors' samples. CDR3s include the opening cysteine and the closing phenylalanine or tryptophan. Each record gives: J gene, D gene, clone size, V gene, CDR3 protein, CDR3 DNA. D genes are given only for firm matches. Expanded clones get a size class; other rows say once, few or many, or leave the size out.

J gene: TRBJ1-2
D gene: TRBD1
clone size: few
V gene: TRBV7-6
CDR3 protein: CASSLDTGVPLGYTF
CDR3 DNA: TGTGCCAGCAGCTTAGACACAGGGGTCCCCCTGGGCTACACCTTC

J gene: TRBJ1-2
D gene: NA
clone size: NA
V gene: TRBV7-9
CDR3 protein: CASSLGDADPRATF
CDR3 DNA: TGTGCCAGCAGCTTAGGGGACGCAGACCCAAGGGCCACCTTC

J gene: TRBJ2-7
D gene: NA
clone size: few
V gene: TRBV4-3
CDR3 protein: CASSQDWATGTEQYF
CDR3 DNA: TGCGCCAGCAGCCAAGATTGGGCGACAGGTACAGAGCAGTACTTC

J gene: TRBJ1-1
D gene: NA
clone size: many
V gene: TRBV6-5
CDR3 protein: CASSYATGRMNTEAFF
CDR3 DNA: TGTGCCAGCAGTTACGCCACGGGACGAATGAACACTGAAGCTTTCTTT

J gene: TRBJ2-3
D gene: NA
clone size: few
V gene: TRBV6-2/TRBV6-3
CDR3 protein: CASSYSTTNTDTQYF
CDR3 DNA: TGTGCCAGCAGTTACTCGACGACTAACACAGATACGCAGTATTTT

J gene: TRBJ2-5
D gene: TRBD2
clone size: few
V gene: TRBV7-9
CDR3 protein: CASRRTSGGTETQYF
CDR3 DNA: TGTGCCAGCAGACGGACTAGCGGGGGTACAGAGACCCAGTACTTC

J gene: TRBJ2-7
D gene: TRBD2
clone size: many
V gene: TRBV6-1
CDR3 protein: CASSLGLAGGLYEQYF
CDR3 DNA: TGTGCCAGCAGTTTGGGACTAGCGGGGGGACTCTACGAGCAGTACTTC

J gene: TRBJ1-5
D gene: TRBD1
clone size: many
V gene: TRBV7-6
CDR3 protein: CASSLGDSLYQPQHF
CDR3 DNA: TGTGCCAGCAGCTTAGGGGACAGCCTTTATCAGCCCCAGCATTTT

J gene: TRBJ2-7
D gene: TRBD1
clone size: NA
V gene: TRBV5-5
CDR3 protein: CASSPQGARTYEQYF
CDR3 DNA: TGTGCCAGCAGCCCACAGGGGGCGCGGACCTACGAGCAGTACTTC

J gene: TRBJ1-3
D gene: TRBD1
clone size: few
V gene: TRBV7-9
CDR3 protein: CASSQTGDSGNTIYF
CDR3 DNA: TGTGCCAGCAGCCAGACAGGGGACTCTGGAAACACCATATATTTT

J gene: TRBJ2-3
D gene: NA
clone size: NA
V gene: TRBV4-1
CDR3 protein: CASGDEAGLGTDTQYF
CDR3 DNA: TGCGCCAGCGGGGACGAGGCCGGGCTTGGCACAGATACGCAGTATTTT

J gene: TRBJ1-4
D gene: NA
clone size: few
V gene: TRBV7-9
CDR3 protein: CASGLGPEKLFF
CDR3 DNA: TGTGCCAGCGGACTGGGACCTGAAAAACTGTTTTTT

J gene: TRBJ1-6
D gene: NA
clone size: NA
V gene: TRBV28
CDR3 protein: CASTPGTRASPLHF
CDR3 DNA: TGTGCCAGCACTCCTGGGACAAGGGCTTCACCCCTCCACTTT

J gene: TRBJ1-2
D gene: NA
clone size: many
V gene: TRBV7-2
CDR3 protein: CASRYRDTANYGYTF
CDR3 DNA: TGTGCCAGCAGGTACCGGGACACAGCTAACTATGGCTACACCTTC

J gene: TRBJ1-4
D gene: NA
clone size: many
V gene: TRBV7-9
CDR3 protein: CASQEGATNEKLFF
CDR3 DNA: TGTGCCAGCCAGGAGGGCGCAACTAATGAAAAACTGTTTTTT

J gene: TRBJ1-6
D gene: NA
clone size: NA
V gene: TRBV6-2/TRBV6-3
CDR3 protein: CASSNRGGISPLHF
CDR3 DNA: TGTGCCAGCAGTAACCGCGGGGGTATTTCACCCCTCCACTTT

J gene: TRBJ2-2
D gene: TRBD1
clone size: NA
V gene: TRBV20-1
CDR3 protein: CSARDPGQGTGELFF
CDR3 DNA: TGCAGTGCTAGGGATCCGGGACAGGGTACCGGGGAGCTGTTTTTT

J gene: TRBJ1-5
D gene: TRBD1
clone size: NA
V gene: TRBV12-3/TRBV12-4
CDR3 protein: CASSPGTVNQPQHF
CDR3 DNA: TGTGCCAGCAGTCCCGGGACAGTGAATCAGCCCCAGCATTTT

J gene: TRBJ2-7
D gene: TRBD1
clone size: many
V gene: TRBV11-2
CDR3 protein: CASSPNRDRGEQYF
CDR3 DNA: TGTGCCAGCAGCCCAAACCGGGACAGGGGCGAGCAGTACTTC

J gene: TRBJ2-2
D gene: NA
clone size: NA
V gene: TRBV6-5
CDR3 protein: CASSYQTGMYTGELFF
CDR3 DNA: TGTGCCAGCAGTTACCAGACCGGGATGTACACCGGGGAGCTGTTTTTT

J gene: TRBJ2-4
D gene: NA
clone size: NA
V gene: TRBV20-1
CDR3 protein: CSAREDDLAKNIQYF
CDR3 DNA: TGCAGTGCTAGAGAGGACGATCTAGCCAAAAACATTCAGTACTTC

J gene: TRBJ2-4
D gene: TRBD2
clone size: once
V gene: TRBV20-1
CDR3 protein: CSGGRGGNIQYF
CDR3 DNA: TGCAGTGGGGGACGGGGGGGAAACATTCAGTACTTC

J gene: TRBJ2-1
D gene: NA
clone size: NA
V gene: TRBV7-9
CDR3 protein: CASSLQRSSYNEQFF
CDR3 DNA: TGTGCCAGCAGCTTGCAGAGGAGCTCCTACAATGAGCAGTTCTTC

J gene: TRBJ2-1
D gene: NA
clone size: NA
V gene: TRBV7-9
CDR3 protein: CASSLGRGSNEQFF
CDR3 DNA: TGTGCCAGCAGCTTAGGTCGTGGTTCCAATGAGCAGTTCTTC

J gene: TRBJ1-1
D gene: NA
clone size: NA
V gene: TRBV28
CDR3 protein: CASSLWGGVGEAFF
CDR3 DNA: TGTGCCAGCAGTTTATGGGGGGGGGTGGGTGAAGCTTTCTTT

J gene: TRBJ2-1
D gene: NA
clone size: few
V gene: TRBV2
CDR3 protein: CASSWGGGAFEFF
CDR3 DNA: NA

J gene: TRBJ1-1
D gene: NA
clone size: NA
V gene: TRBV11-2
CDR3 protein: CASSPKGGQGNTEAFF
CDR3 DNA: TGTGCCAGCAGCCCGAAGGGGGGGCAGGGGAACACTGAAGCTTTCTTT

J gene: TRBJ2-7
D gene: TRBD1
clone size: many
V gene: TRBV6-5
CDR3 protein: CASSYGGQGYEQYF
CDR3 DNA: TGTGCCAGCAGTTACGGCGGACAGGGTTACGAGCAGTACTTC

J gene: TRBJ2-1
D gene: TRBD1
clone size: few
V gene: TRBV7-2
CDR3 protein: CASRPPGQGSYNEQFF
CDR3 DNA: TGTGCCAGCAGACCTCCGGGACAGGGCTCCTACAATGAGCAGTTCTTC

J gene: TRBJ1-4
D gene: NA
clone size: NA
V gene: TRBV20-1
CDR3 protein: CSARGGDANEKLFF
CDR3 DNA: TGCAGTGCTAGAGGTGGAGACGCTAATGAAAAACTGTTTTTT

J gene: TRBJ2-1
D gene: NA
clone size: few
V gene: TRBV6-2/TRBV6-3
CDR3 protein: CASSYSAPGRGSF
CDR3 DNA: TGTGCCAGCAGTTACTCTGCTCCGGGCAGGGGATCCTTC

J gene: TRBJ1-5
D gene: TRBD1
clone size: NA
V gene: TRBV20-1
CDR3 protein: CSAPGQGGQPQHF
CDR3 DNA: TGCAGTGCCCCAGGACAGGGAGGGCAGCCCCAGCATTTT

J gene: TRBJ2-1
D gene: TRBD2
clone size: few
V gene: TRBV3-1
CDR3 protein: CASSHQVTSPDEQFF
CDR3 DNA: TGTGCCAGCAGCCATCAAGTGACTAGCCCAGATGAGCAGTTCTTC

J gene: TRBJ1-5
D gene: TRBD1
clone size: few
V gene: TRBV28
CDR3 protein: CASSLRPGTGGAGWNQPQHF
CDR3 DNA: TGTGCCAGCAGTTTGCGTCCCGGGACAGGGGGCGCGGGGTGGAATCAGCCCCAGCATTTT

J gene: TRBJ2-7
D gene: NA
clone size: once
V gene: TRBV5-4
CDR3 protein: CASSAREPGEQYF
CDR3 DNA: TGTGCCAGCAGCGCCCGGGAGCCTGGGGAGCAGTACTTC

J gene: TRBJ2-5
D gene: NA
clone size: NA
V gene: TRBV7-3
CDR3 protein: CASSRGRGSETQYF
CDR3 DNA: TGTGCCAGCAGCCGCGGACGGGGGTCAGAGACCCAGTACTTC

J gene: TRBJ2-5
D gene: NA
clone size: many
V gene: TRBV28
CDR3 protein: CASSLGDSQGGDF
CDR3 DNA: TGTGCCAGCAGTTTGGGGGACTCACAGGGGGGGGACTTC

J gene: TRBJ2-7
D gene: NA
clone size: NA
V gene: TRBV12-3/TRBV12-4
CDR3 protein: CASSRGGIQQYF
CDR3 DNA: TGTGCCAGCAGCCGGGGCGGGATCCAGCAGTACTTC

J gene: TRBJ1-6
D gene: NA
clone size: NA
V gene: TRBV4-1
CDR3 protein: CASSQREGTGYNSPLHF
CDR3 DNA: TGCGCCAGCAGCCAACGGGAGGGGACGGGCTATAATTCACCCCTCCACTTT

J gene: TRBJ1-2
D gene: NA
clone size: NA
V gene: TRBV27
CDR3 protein: CASSLYRRGSGGYTF
CDR3 DNA: TGTGCCAGCAGTTTATACCGCAGGGGTTCAGGAGGCTACACCTTC

J gene: TRBJ1-2
D gene: TRBD1
clone size: NA
V gene: TRBV5-1
CDR3 protein: CASSGQGADGYTF
CDR3 DNA: TGCGCCAGCAGCGGACAGGGGGCGGATGGCTACACCTTC

J gene: TRBJ2-3
D gene: NA
clone size: many
V gene: TRBV7-2
CDR3 protein: CASSLRVTGRSDTQYF
CDR3 DNA: TGTGCCAGCAGCTTAAGGGTAACAGGACGATCAGATACGCAGTATTTT

J gene: TRBJ1-6
D gene: NA
clone size: many
V gene: TRBV12-3/TRBV12-4
CDR3 protein: CASAGTSPLHF
CDR3 DNA: TGTGCCAGCGCCGGGACCTCACCCCTCCACTTT

J gene: TRBJ2-3
D gene: TRBD1
clone size: NA
V gene: TRBV9
CDR3 protein: CASSGTGRVTDTQYF
CDR3 DNA: TGTGCCAGCAGCGGGACAGGGCGCGTTACAGATACGCAGTATTTT